These 10 T cell receptor beta chains were sequenced from one sample in a study of cytomegalovirus exposure and HLA in healthy donors (dated by TCRdb to 2016 to 2017). The protocol used for the library was the immunoSEQ multiplex PCR assay. A mixture of 60 forward primers for TCR Vbeta segments and 13 reverse primers for TCR Jbeta segments was used in the multiplex PCR. TCRdb retrieved this table from immuneACCESS and kept in-frame rearrangements only. Not all clones are present; in checked studies, unresolved V genes account for under half, and no reason is known for the remainder. In all, the sample holds some 200,000 clones, and around 75% of those were seen once. 6.3% of the sample rests with the top ten. Sequenced: PBMCs. These receptors were obtained from a man between 35 and 55 years old in good health and CMV-seropositive.

This clone was detected only once. The chain is built from TRBV27 and TRBJ2-5; weak D call: TRBD1 (5 bases). This CDR3 has 14 amino acids. V was trimmed by 6 bases and J by 4 bases, leaving 15 bases between them. Germline V gene data show CDR1 as MNHEY and CDR2 as SMNVEV (reference sequence). In DNA form, the CDR3 reads TGTGCCAGCAGACCTACTGGGGCAGGAGAGACCCAGTACTTC. Amino acid sequence: CASRPTGAGETQYF.

The chain links TRBV2 to TRBJ2-3, with a possible D match to TRBD2 (6 bases). The CDR3 has 15 residues. Germline V gives CDR1 SNHLY, CDR2 FYNNEI. Trimming took off 5 bases at V and 0 bases at J, with 12 bases between the two ends. The CDR3 DNA sequence: TGTGCCAGCAGTACCTCCGGGACTAGCACAGATACGCAGTATTTT. Its protein product is CASSTSGTSTDTQYF.

The table lists this clone with a few counts. V and J are TRBV9 and TRBJ2-3, with D hard to call. The germline gives CDR1 SGDLS, CDR2 YYNGEE. V was shortened by 0 bases and J by 6 bases, with 11 bases between the two germline ends. This CDR3 comprises 14 residues. The CDR3 nucleotides read TGTGCCAGCAGCGTAGGGCCCCACCCGGATACGCAGTATTTT. This translates into CASSVGPHPDTQYF.

To note about this clone: Other DNA sequences within the sample encode an identical CDR3. The rearrangement links TRBV5-1 to TRBJ2-7, with 9 bases lining up with TRBD1. V gave up 0 bases and J gave up 2 bases; unmatched junction bases: 0. This CDR3 has 14 residues. From germline, CDR1 is SGHRS and CDR2 YFSETQ. For the CDR3, the DNA is TGCGCCAGCAGCTTGGGACAGGGGGCCTACGAGCAGTACTTC. It encodes CASSLGQGAYEQYF.

The chain combines TRBV7-8 with TRBJ2-3, with no clear D. The CDR3 consists of 12 residues. The germline gives CDR1 SGHVS, CDR2 FQNEAQ. Trimming removed 1 base at V and 6 bases at J, with 5 bases between. In DNA, the CDR3 is TGTGCCAGCAGCTTAGTCTCGGATACGCAGTATTTT. It translates to CASSLVSDTQYF.

This clone was counted a single time. The chain recombines TRBV28 with TRBJ2-3; 12 bases map to TRBD2. This CDR3 is 14 amino acids long. Unmatched junction bases numbered 0, after V lost 2 bases and J lost 6 bases. Germline CDR1 reads MDHEN; CDR2 reads SYDVKM. The CDR3 coding sequence is TGTGCCAGCAGTTTAACTAGCGGGGGGGATACGCAGTATTTT. Amino acids: CASSLTSGGDTQYF.

The rearrangement uses TRBV9 and TRBJ1-1; D is perhaps TRBD1 (6 bases). This CDR3 has 15 amino acids. Germline V gene lookup returns CDR1 SGDLS and CDR2 YYNGEE. The V end lost 0 bases, the J end lost 6 bases, and 15 bases lay between the germline ends. CDR3 amino acids: CASSVGPGVQAEAFF. The CDR3 nucleotides are TGTGCCAGCAGCGTAGGACCAGGGGTCCAGGCTGAAGCTTTCTTT.

The rearrangement links TRBV5-6 to TRBJ2-7; D may be TRBD2 (6 bases). This CDR3 spans 14 amino acids. CDR1 and CDR2 from the germline V gene are SGHDT and YYEEEE. The V end was cut by 3 bases, the J end by 3 bases, with 13 bases between. The CDR3 here is CASSSIDGSYEQYF. The DNA for the CDR3 is TGTGCCAGCAGCTCCATAGACGGGAGCTACGAGCAGTACTTC.

This clone has just a few counts. This chain joins TRBV6-4 and TRBJ2-3; 7 positions match TRBD1. CDR1 is MRHNA and CDR2 is SNTAGT in the germline V gene. The CDR3 is 15 residues long. V lost 2 bases and J lost 2; bases outside the gene matches: 4. The CDR3 DNA is TGTGCCAGCAGTGACAGGGGACAGCTCACAGATACGCAGTATTTT. The encoded protein is CASSDRGQLTDTQYF.

CDR3 sequence reads: CASSNSQGGNSGANVLTF. The CDR3 DNA reads TGTGCCAGCAGTAATAGCCAGGGGGGAAACTCTGGGGCCAACGTCCTGACTTTC. The chain uses TRBV2 and TRBJ2-6, with a tentative D call TRBD1 (7 bases). This CDR3 has 18 amino acids. Germline V gene data show CDR1 as SNHLY and CDR2 as FYNNEI. With 5 bases removed from V and 0 bases from J, the gap between germline ends came to 17 bases.